This T cell receptor (beta chain) was sequenced in a study of monozygotic twins with inflammatory bowel disease. Of note for this clonotype: The antigen is unknown.

This CDR3 is 12 amino acids long. In germline, CDR1 is SGHRS, CDR2 YFSETQ. Study findings and constraints: Repertoire similarity did not separate concordant from discordant twins, possibly from limited power.

Eight separate reactions per sample yielded the cDNA. TCRdb reprocessed the 5' RACE reads, with one entry per CDR3 protein and no DNA. This sample lists 400,000 to 500,000 distinct CDR3 sequences; its ten largest clones have less than 2.5%. Source material: blood. V is TRBV5-1 and J is TRBJ2-7. The sequence was obtained from a human donor with ulcerative colitis or Crohn's disease, or a healthy co-twin of an affected twin (not recorded which). The CDR3 spells CASSVNDNEQYF. Full variable domain (rest looked up from reference TRBV5-1 and TRBJ2-7): KAGVTQTPRYLIKTRGQQVTLSCSPISGHRSVSWYQQTPGQGLQFLFEYFSETQRNKGNFPGRFSGRQFSNSRSEMNVSTLELGDSALYLCASSVNDNEQYFGPGTRLTVT.